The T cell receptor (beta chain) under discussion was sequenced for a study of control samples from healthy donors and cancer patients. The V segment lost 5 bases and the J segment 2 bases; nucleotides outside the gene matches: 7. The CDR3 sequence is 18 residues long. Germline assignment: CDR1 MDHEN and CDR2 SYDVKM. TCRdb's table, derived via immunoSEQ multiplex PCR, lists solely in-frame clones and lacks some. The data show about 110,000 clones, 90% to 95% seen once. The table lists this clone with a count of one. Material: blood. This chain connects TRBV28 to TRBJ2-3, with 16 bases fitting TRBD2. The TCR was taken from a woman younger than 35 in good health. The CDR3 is CASSPGLAGGIYTDTQYF. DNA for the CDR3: TGTGCCAGCAGTCCGGGACTAGCGGGAGGGATTTACACAGATACGCAGTATTTT. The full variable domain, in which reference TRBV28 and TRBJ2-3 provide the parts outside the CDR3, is DVKVTQSSRYLVKRTGEKVFLECVQDMDHENMFWYRQDPGLGLRLIYFSYDVKMKEKGDIPEGYSVSREKKERFSLILESASTNQTSMYLCASSPGLAGGIYTDTQYFGPGTRLTVL.